This T cell receptor (beta chain) came from a study of multiple sclerosis patients with progressive multifocal leukoencephalopathy. Study-level findings and limits: The findings' link to JC virus versus immunocompromise remained uncertain.

Time point given: time of PML onset. The assay was run at survey level. Method: immunoSEQ multiplex PCR; TCRdb's copy keeps in-frame clones and lacks some. This sample has fewer than 35,000 clones, with less than 90% found just once. With regard to this clone: What it recognizes is unknown.

V shed 5 bases and J shed 5 bases, with 16 bases lying between them. This CDR3 region has 14 residues. Germline CDR1 reads MDHEN; CDR2 reads SYDVKM. The chain combines TRBV28 with TRBJ2-7; D is unresolved. This TCR was recovered from a human donor with progressive multifocal leukoencephalopathy. The source was PBMCs, collected from a patient treated with natalizumab. CDR3 amino acids: CASSPQPTVHEQYF. The CDR3, as DNA: TGTGCCAGCAGTCCCCAACCGACCGTCCACGAGCAGTACTTC.